This TCR beta chain is from a study of T cell repertoires in MIS-A myocarditis (dated by TCRdb to 2021 to 2024). The QIAamp DNA FFPE kit was used to extract genomic DNA from formalin-fixed paraffin-embedded autopsy tissue. A distance of 14 bases separates the germline ends of V and J, which lose 7 bases and 1 base respectively. The CDR3 covers 14 residues, taking in both the cysteine and the phenylalanine. The CDR3 DNA has 42 bases and is translated from base 1. CDR1 and CDR2 are read off the germline V gene as MNHEY and SVGAGI. On this clone: Which antigen it targets is not known. Per-nucleotide qualities are absent, and no much larger clonotype sits a single base away.

Amplification of TCRbeta CDR3 regions relied on the immunoSEQ bias-controlled multiplex PCR, followed by high-throughput sequencing. The authors processed their data as follows. CDR3 sequences were collapsed and filtered by the immunoSEQ vendor pipeline to quantify abundance and frequency of each unique TCRbeta CDR3. CD-HIT clustered dominant CDR3 amino acid sequences with SARS-CoV-2-specific ImmuneCODE TCRbeta sequences at a 90% global sequence identity threshold. Clones at frequencies from 0.1 to 1 were categorized as hyperexpanded, and clones at frequencies from 0.01 to 0.1 were categorized as large. The CDR3 amino acid sequences and the V and J gene assignments of the dominant clones were confirmed with MiXCR. The R stringdist package was used to calculate Levenshtein distances between the patient clonotypes and the ImmuneCODE hits. What TCRdb holds here is the immuneACCESS table cut down to in-frame rearrangements. Part of the clones is not present; checked against another copy, under half of the missing clones reflect an unresolved V gene, and the others are unexplained. That table supplies the V and J calls and clone size; D and trimming were determined from the DNA. The sample data list roughly 12,000 clones, and roughly four fifths of these were observed just once. The top ten constitute 29% of the sample.

The sequence came from a man between 18 and 35 years old with fulminant myocarditis from multisystem inflammatory syndrome in adults (MIS-A) after COVID-19. The sequenced sample was right ventricle heart tissue obtained at autopsy. The cell subset or site label for this specimen denotes: cardiac tissue sample (left or right ventricle, interventricular septum, or pericardium). This receptor chain uses TRBV6-5 and TRBJ2-7; perhaps TRBD1 is the D gene, with 6 bases matching. The CDR3: CASTQRGSSYEQYF. In nucleotides, the sequence is TGTGCCAGCACCCAGAGGGGGTCTTCCTACGAGCAGTACTTC.